Listed below are T cell receptor beta chains from one sample, sequenced in a study of long-term antiretroviral therapy in people with HIV. TCRdb's table, derived via immunoSEQ multiplex PCR, lists solely in-frame clones and lacks some. The sample has about 43,000 clones, around nine tenths seen once; the top ten hold 4.5% to 5.5%. The material was unsorted PBMCs, obtained 0.1 years before starting antiretroviral therapy. Receptors were obtained from a woman in her fifties or sixties with HIV. Each CDR3 is given with its conserved first and last residue. A D gene is named only where the DNA matches it firmly. The size of a clone is reported for some rows only, either as once, few or many, or as a class for expanded clones.

D gene: TRBD1
clone size: once
V gene: TRBV6-1
J gene: TRBJ2-7
CDR3 protein: CASSEGDRVSYEQYF
CDR3 DNA: TGTGCCAGCAGTGAAGGGGACAGGGTTTCTTACGAGCAGTACTTC

D gene: -
clone size: -
V gene: TRBV4-1
J gene: TRBJ1-6
CDR3 protein: CASSQRPSGPNSPLHF
CDR3 DNA: TGCGCCAGCAGCCAACGCCCTTCGGGGCCTAATTCACCCCTCCACTTT

D gene: -
clone size: -
V gene: TRBV5-4
J gene: TRBJ1-2
CDR3 protein: CASSQYRARGGYTF
CDR3 DNA: TGTGCCAGCAGCCAATACAGGGCTCGGGGAGGCTACACCTTC

D gene: -
clone size: -
V gene: TRBV7-2
J gene: TRBJ2-3
CDR3 protein: CASSLGLVSDTQYF
CDR3 DNA: TGTGCCAGCAGCTTAGGGCTCGTAAGCGATACGCAGTATTTT

D gene: -
clone size: -
V gene: TRBV6-5
J gene: TRBJ1-1
CDR3 protein: CASSYQGLNTEAFF
CDR3 DNA: TGTGCCAGCAGTTATCAGGGGCTTAACACTGAAGCTTTCTTT

D gene: TRBD1
clone size: -
V gene: TRBV7-2
J gene: TRBJ1-5
CDR3 protein: CASSLVLDRGKIQPQHF
CDR3 DNA: TGTGCCAGCAGCTTAGTTCTTGACAGGGGGAAAATTCAGCCCCAGCATTTT

D gene: -
clone size: -
V gene: TRBV11-2
J gene: TRBJ2-7
CDR3 protein: CASSLGPPGTYEQYF
CDR3 DNA: TGTGCCAGCAGCTTGGGCCCCCCCGGGACGTACGAGCAGTACTTC

D gene: TRBD1
clone size: -
V gene: TRBV25-1
J gene: TRBJ1-6
CDR3 protein: CASSEGTGGASVSPLHF
CDR3 DNA: TGTGCCAGCAGTGAAGGTACAGGGGGCGCGTCAGTCTCACCCCTCCACTTT

D gene: -
clone size: -
V gene: TRBV12-5
J gene: TRBJ1-5
CDR3 protein: CASGLVKLGGRGYDQPQHF
CDR3 DNA: TGTGCTAGTGGTTTGGTAAAGTTGGGGGGCAGGGGCTATGATCAGCCCCAGCATTTT

D gene: TRBD2
clone size: -
V gene: TRBV7-2
J gene: TRBJ2-1
CDR3 protein: CASSFRPSGVDEQFF
CDR3 DNA: TGTGCCAGCAGCTTTAGGCCTAGCGGGGTGGATGAGCAGTTCTTC

D gene: -
clone size: -
V gene: TRBV5-1
J gene: TRBJ2-2
CDR3 protein: CASSSGVTGELFF
CDR3 DNA: TGCGCCAGCAGCTCGGGGGTCACCGGGGAGCTGTTTTTT

D gene: TRBD2
clone size: few
V gene: TRBV5-1
J gene: TRBJ2-6
CDR3 protein: CASSISLRAWGGSGANVLTF
CDR3 DNA: TGCGCCAGCAGCATTAGCCTCAGGGCGTGGGGGGGCTCTGGGGCCAACGTCCTGACTTTC